Each of the 12 T cell receptor beta chains below was sequenced from the same sample in a study of identifying expanded T cells in peripheral blood. The repertoire was sequenced with immunoSEQ multiplex PCR; TCRdb's copy has only in-frame clones and lacks some. The profile shows under 70,000 clones, over 75% of them singletons. Source material: blood. The receptors derive from a person between 18 and 69 years old in good health.

CDR3: CASSVALAGGHPGTDTQYF. CDR3 nucleotide sequence: TGTGCCAGCAGCGTAGCACTAGCGGGAGGACACCCGGGCACAGATACGCAGTATTTT. This chain connects TRBV9 to TRBJ2-3, with 12 nucleotides matching TRBD2. V dropped 0 bases and J dropped 1; count of bases not matched to a gene: 9. The CDR3 spans 19 residues. The V gene's germline CDR1 is SGDLS and CDR2 YYNGEE.

This chain connects TRBV6-5 to TRBJ2-3, with 9 bases matching TRBD2. CDR1 and CDR2 from the germline V gene are MNHEY and SVGAGI. The CDR3 runs 16 residues. Trimming removed 0 bases from V and 2 bases from J; junction bases left unmatched: 3. CDR3 DNA: TGTGCCAGCAGTTACTCGCTAGCGGGGACCACAGATACGCAGTATTTT. Its protein product is CASSYSLAGTTDTQYF.

The chain joins TRBV9 to TRBJ1-2, with unresolved D. There are 14 residues in the CDR3. Germline V gene data show CDR1 as SGDLS and CDR2 as YYNGEE. Trimming took 0 bases from V and 2 from J, leaving 8 bases between them. CDR3 residues: CASSVEAENYGYTF. The CDR3 DNA reads TGTGCCAGCAGCGTAGAGGCGGAAAACTATGGCTACACCTTC.

The DNA of the CDR3 is TGTGCCAGCAGAGCAGACAGGGTTGTTGAAAAACTGTTTTTT. Its protein product is CASRADRVVEKLFF. The genes are TRBV6-5 and TRBJ1-4; the match to TRBD1 covers 7 bases. The germline V gene encodes CDR1 MNHEY and CDR2 SVGAGI. CDR3 length: 14 amino acids. The V and J ends lost 6 bases and 7 bases, in that order; junction bases with no gene match: 8.

The chain joins TRBV28 to TRBJ2-7; D remains unclear. Trimming stripped 5 bases from V and 2 bases from J, with 4 bases between. Germline lookup yields CDR1 MDHEN and CDR2 SYDVKM. The CDR3 is 11 residues long. This CDR3 reads CASSTPYEQYF. CDR3 sequence (DNA): TGTGCCAGCAGTACTCCCTACGAGCAGTACTTC.

In this sample, this clone turned up once. The chain links TRBV29-1 to TRBJ2-1, with 11 positions matching TRBD2. V dropped 2 bases and J dropped 5; count of bases not matched to a gene: 5. CDR3 length equals 15 residues. Germline V gene lookup returns CDR1 SQVTM and CDR2 ANQGSEA. CDR3 sequence reads: CSVETSGRVDNEQFF. CDR3 DNA sequence: TGCAGCGTTGAAACTAGCGGGAGAGTTGACAATGAGCAGTTCTTC.

This sequence joins TRBV6-6 and TRBJ1-1; D is undetermined. Germline-derived CDR1 and CDR2 are MNHNY and SVGAGI (reference sequence). The CDR3 length is 13 residues. Between the trimmed V and J ends, which lost 7 bases and 5 bases, there was a span of 14 bases. This CDR3 is CASTSRQITEAFF. CDR3 bases: TGTGCCAGCACCTCCCGGCAGATTACTGAAGCTTTCTTT.

This clone was observed a handful of times. The chain carries TRBV18 and TRBJ2-7; D ambiguous. The V end was cut by 3 bases, the J end by 0 bases, with 12 bases between. Germline values: CDR1 KGHSH, CDR2 LQKENI. This CDR3 has 15 amino acids. CDR3 sequence reads: CASSPVQESSYEQYF. In DNA, the CDR3 is TGTGCCAGCTCACCTGTGCAGGAGAGCTCCTACGAGCAGTACTTC.

The chain combines TRBV10-1 with TRBJ2-3; tentatively, D is TRBD2 (6 bases). The CDR3 loop spans 14 amino acids. V was cut by 2 bases and J by 4 bases, with 10 bases left in between. The germline CDR1 and CDR2 sequences are WNHNN and SYGVQD (reference sequence). The CDR3 sequence is CASSELARADTQYF. In DNA, the CDR3 is TGCGCCAGCAGTGAGCTAGCGAGGGCAGATACGCAGTATTTT.

CDR3 bases: TGTGCCAGCAGCTTAGTTCTCTCTAGCGGGGTAGATACGCAGTATTTT. The encoded protein is CASSLVLSSGVDTQYF. The rearrangement uses TRBV7-2 and TRBJ2-3; 9 bases fit TRBD2. V trimming: 1 base; J trimming: 5 bases; junction bases outside the gene matches: 7. The CDR3 extends over 16 amino acids. The germline gives CDR1 SGHTA, CDR2 FQGNSA.

The V call is TRBV5-1, the J call TRBJ2-5; weak D call: TRBD1 (7 bases). The end of the DNA aligns better with TRBJ2-7, so the J call may be wrong. The CDR3 has 15 amino acids. Germline CDR1 reads SGHRS; CDR2 reads YFSETQ. This chain's CDR3 is CASSRFRQGGNEQYF. DNA of the CDR3: TGCGCCAGCAGCAGGTTTAGACAGGGAGGTAACGAGCAGTACTTC.

The J gene is TRBJ2-7, the V gene TRBV6-1; either TRBD1 or TRBD2 may fit D (6 bases each). The CDR3 runs to 12 residues. V was pared by 6 bases and J by 5 bases, with 11 bases between. The V gene's germline CDR1 is MNHNS and CDR2 SASEGT. The CDR3 reads CASRWRGDEQYF. Here the CDR3 DNA reads TGTGCCAGCAGGTGGAGGGGGGACGAGCAGTACTTC.